A single sample gave rise to the 13 T cell receptor beta chains below, sequenced in a study of T-cell reconstitution after alpha-beta-depleted transplantation in children. Unique molecular identifiers were incorporated during preparation of the TCRbeta library. TCRdb re-analysed the PCR reads in MiXCR, keeping a single row per CDR3 protein. The table has about 200,000 distinct CDR3 sequences, around 7.7% seen once. The source material was PBMCs, mostly from graft donor cells, sampled 360 days after TCRalphabeta/CD19-depleted stem cell transplant. These receptors came from a male patient between 2 and 10 years old who had a stem cell transplant for acute myeloid leukemia, so the T cells may come from the graft donor.

Note on this clonotype: A much larger clone differs from this one at a single base, so this may be a read error. The chain carries TRBV6-5 and TRBJ2-3; TRBD2 is a possible D gene (6 bases). Germline loops: CDR1 MNHEY, CDR2 SVGAGI. The CDR3 has 14 residues. The CDR3 coding sequence is TGTGCCAGCAGTTATGGGACTCGGGTCGATACGCGGTATTTT. Translated, it gives CASSYGTRVDTRYF.

This clonotype has ten or more counts. This chain uses TRBV5-1 with TRBJ2-1; 11 nucleotides match TRBD2. CDR1 and CDR2 from the germline V gene are SGHRS and YFSETQ. Trimming took 3 bases from V and 4 from J; bases not matched to a gene: 6. This CDR3 has 16 residues. CDR3 amino acids: CASSSSGGRVYNEQFF. The CDR3 region has the DNA TGCGCCAGCAGCTCTAGCGGGGGGCGGGTTTACAATGAGCAGTTCTTC.

This clonotype was found many times. The chain combines TRBV12-3 or TRBV12-4 with TRBJ2-1; no firm D call. The CDR3 has 15 residues. Trimming cost V 6 bases and J 0 bases, with 12 bases left between them. This CDR3 is CASSHDWGSYNEQFF. In DNA, the CDR3 is TGTGCCAGCAGCCACGACTGGGGCTCCTACAATGAGCAGTTCTTC.

As DNA, the CDR3 is TGCAGTGCTACCGCATATAGGGATAACACCGGGGAGCTGTTTTTT. It specifies CSATAYRDNTGELFF. The V and J genes are TRBV20-1 and TRBJ2-2; D is unresolved. V lost 4 bases and J 2 bases, leaving 14 bases between the germline ends. The CDR3 has 15 residues. In germline, CDR1 is DFQATT, CDR2 SNEGSKA (reference sequence).

This clonotype was found a few times. The chain uses TRBV18 and TRBJ1-1; D remains unclear. The germline V gene has CDR1 KGHSH and CDR2 LQKENI. The ends were cut back, 4 bases at V and 0 bases at J, with 18 bases in the middle. The CDR3 contains 17 residues. CDR3 sequence (DNA): TGTGCCAGCTCACTTAGATTCGCCGGTTTTATGAACACTGAAGCTTTCTTT. Protein sequence: CASSLRFAGFMNTEAFF.

This clonotype was seen repeatedly, ten times or more. The CDR3 loop reads CSAAPYNEQFF. The CDR3 bases are TGCAGCGCCGCCCCCTACAATGAGCAGTTCTTC. The chain employs TRBV29-1 and TRBJ2-1; D unresolved. V lost 7 bases and J lost 2, with 6 bases in between. This CDR3 has 11 residues. Germline CDR1 is SQVTM and CDR2 is ANQGSEA.

This clonotype has only a few counts. The J gene is TRBJ1-1, the V gene TRBV12-3 or TRBV12-4; 7 nucleotides line up with TRBD1. V gave up 6 bases and J gave up 6 bases; unmatched junction bases: 4. The CDR3 sequence is 12 residues long. The chain's CDR3 is CASSSGQAEAFF. DNA of the CDR3: TGTGCCAGCAGCAGCGGACAGGCTGAAGCTTTCTTT.

This clonotype was detected only a few times. The J gene is TRBJ1-2, the V gene TRBV7-3, with D perhaps matching TRBD1 (6 bases). Germline V lookup: CDR1 SGHTA, CDR2 FQGTGA. This CDR3 has 14 residues. V was trimmed by 2 bases and J by 3 bases, leaving 10 bases between them. CDR3 protein: CASSLSGQYYGYTF. The DNA of the CDR3 is TGTGCCAGCAGCTTATCCGGACAGTACTATGGCTACACCTTC.

This clonotype was found many times. The chain uses TRBV28 and TRBJ2-4, with 8 positions matching TRBD2. Germline-derived CDR1 and CDR2 are MDHEN and SYDVKM. After removal of 6 bases from V and 9 bases from J, the junction contained 13 bases not matched to a gene. The CDR3 is 15 residues long. This CDR3 is CASSRSSGRLGIQYF. The CDR3 DNA sequence: TGTGCCAGCAGCCGGTCTAGCGGGCGGTTAGGCATTCAGTACTTC.

There are a few counts of this clonotype. The rearrangement links TRBV11-3 to TRBJ2-2; D gene unclear. CDR3 length: 11 residues. The germline V and J ends were trimmed by 5 bases and 7 bases, with 5 bases remaining between them. Germline CDR1 is SGHNT and CDR2 is YENEEA. The CDR3 DNA follows: TGTGCCAGCAGCCATGACGGGGAGCTGTTTTTT. It translates to CASSHDGELFF.

A few counts support this clonotype. This chain links TRBV9 with TRBJ2-1; 10 positions match TRBD2. Looked up from germline, CDR1 is SGDLS and CDR2 is YYNGEE. The CDR3 spans 15 residues. Unmatched junction bases numbered 4, after V lost 0 bases and J lost 7 bases. Here the CDR3 reads CASSVGSGRSNEQFF. The CDR3 DNA sequence: TGTGCCAGCAGCGTAGGTAGCGGGAGGTCTAATGAGCAGTTCTTC.

This clonotype turned up a few times. Here the CDR3 DNA reads TGTGCCAGCGGCGTTCGACAGGCCCTTTGGGGAGAGCAGTACTTC. Its protein product is CASGVRQALWGEQYF. The genes are TRBV6-2 or TRBV6-3 and TRBJ2-7, with a possible D match to TRBD1 (6 bases). Trimming took 8 bases from V and 7 from J, leaving 24 bases between them. Looked up from germline, CDR1 is MNHEY and CDR2 is SVGEGT. This CDR3 spans 15 amino acids.

This clonotype was seen many times. The chain combines TRBV5-1 with TRBJ2-3, with 8 bases identical to TRBD2. This CDR3 has 15 amino acids. Trimming cost V 1 base and J 4 bases; bases outside gene matches: 5. Germline V lookup: CDR1 SGHRS, CDR2 YFSETQ. CDR3 region: CASSLRPSGSDTQYF. CDR3 sequence (DNA): TGCGCCAGCAGCTTGAGGCCTAGCGGGTCAGATACGCAGTATTTT.